One and the same sample provided the 14 T cell receptor beta chains below, sequenced in a study of vaccination and CD4 T cells after COVID-19. TCRdb re-called the PCR reads with MiXCR, one entry per CDR3 protein. This sample has about 21,000 distinct CDR3 sequences; 60% occur once, and the top ten carry more than 0.95%. The sequenced sample was CD4+ T cells from blood, obtained after SARS-CoV-2 vaccination. The receptor set was obtained from a human donor who had recovered from COVID-19.

This clonotype was counted between two and nine times. V gene TRBV6-5 combines with J gene TRBJ1-5, with D possibly being TRBD1 (6 bases). CDR3 length: 14 residues. Trimming cost V 4 bases and J 2 bases, with 9 bases left between them. In germline, CDR1 is MNHEY, CDR2 SVGAGI. The CDR3 loop reads CASSSQGGNQPQHF. CDR3 bases: TGTGCCAGCAGTTCACAGGGTGGCAATCAGCCCCAGCATTTT.

This rearrangement joins TRBV20-1 to TRBJ1-2; possibly TRBD1 for D (5 bases). The germline V gene has CDR1 DFQATT and CDR2 SNEGSKA (reference sequence). The CDR3 length is 14 residues. Trimming took 5 bases from V and 7 from J, leaving 20 bases between them. The CDR3 spells CSARNPGISVGYTF. The CDR3 nucleotides read TGCAGTGCTCGAAATCCAGGGATATCTGTTGGCTACACCTTC.

This chain connects TRBV27 to TRBJ2-3; D is ambiguous. CDR3 length: 11 amino acids. Germline-derived CDR1 and CDR2 are MNHEY and SMNVEV (reference sequence). Trimming took off 8 bases at V and 4 bases at J, with 7 bases between the two ends. CDR3: CASRVADTQYF. In DNA, the CDR3 is TGTGCCAGCCGGGTCGCAGATACGCAGTATTTT.

The rearrangement links TRBV20-1 to TRBJ2-1; no reliable D call. The CDR3 sequence is 15 residues long. Germline CDR1 and CDR2: DFQATT and SNEGSKA (reference sequence). The V and J ends lost 0 bases and 3 bases respectively, with 12 bases between them. In DNA form, the CDR3 reads TGCAGTGCTAGAGATCTGGGCGAGAACTACAATGAGCAGTTCTTC. As protein: CSARDLGENYNEQFF.

This chain uses TRBV7-2 with TRBJ2-7; 8 nucleotides match TRBD1. The length of the CDR3 is 14 residues. The trim removed 0 bases at V and 7 bases at J, leaving 5 bases unmatched. Germline CDR1 SGHTA, CDR2 FQGNSA. DNA for the CDR3: TGTGCCAGCAGCTTAGCCGTCAGGGGGCAGGAGCAGTACTTC. Protein product: CASSLAVRGQEQYF.

The genes are TRBV2 and TRBJ2-6, with unresolved D. The CDR3 extends over 15 amino acids. Germline-derived CDR1 and CDR2 are SNHLY and FYNNEI. V was pared by 3 bases and J by 2 bases, with 8 bases between. This chain's CDR3 is CASSENVPGANVLTF. The CDR3, as DNA: TGTGCCAGCAGTGAGAACGTACCTGGGGCCAACGTCCTGACTTTC.

For the CDR3, the DNA is TGCAGCGTCGCCCGACAGAGGAGCACAGATACGCAGTATTTT. It encodes CSVARQRSTDTQYF. The V and J genes are TRBV29-1 and TRBJ2-3; D is possibly TRBD1 (5 bases). CDR1 is SQVTM and CDR2 is ANQGSEA in the germline V gene. Trimming stripped 6 bases from V and 0 bases from J, with 13 bases between. The CDR3 contains 14 residues.

The table lists this clonotype with a few counts. The gene calls are TRBV27 and TRBJ2-5; tentatively, D is TRBD2 (7 bases). Trimming removed 5 bases at V and 4 bases at J, with 11 bases between. Germline V gene data show CDR1 as MNHEY and CDR2 as SMNVEV (reference sequence). The CDR3 loop spans 13 amino acids. The CDR3 nucleotides read TGTGCCAGCAGTCAGGGGAGGGGAGAGACCCAGTACTTC. Translated: CASSQGRGETQYF.

The genes are TRBV21-1 and TRBJ2-7; the tabulated D call, TRBD1, remains unverified against the DNA. TRBV21-1 is marked as a pseudogene. The CDR3 sequence is 13 residues long. Here the CDR3 DNA reads TGTGCCAGCAGCCCTAGGACAAACTACGAGCAGTACTTC. It is translated as CASSPRTNYEQYF.

The chain combines TRBV7-2 with TRBJ1-1; possible D gene TRBD1, 6 bases. Germline loops: CDR1 SGHTA, CDR2 FQGNSA. The V end lost 4 bases, the J end lost 2 bases, and 11 bases lay between the germline ends. The CDR3 totals 14 residues. The CDR3 nucleotides are TGTGCCAGCAGCTACCGAGGGGGAAACACTGAAGCTTTCTTT. Translation gives CASSYRGGNTEAFF.

The J gene is TRBJ2-3, the V gene TRBV20-1; no reliable D call. V lost 5 bases and J lost 5, with 26 bases in between. CDR3 size: 17 residues. Germline-derived CDR1 and CDR2 are DFQATT and SNEGSKA (reference sequence). The CDR3 DNA reads TGCAGTGCTGGGCCTTTACTTCTTAGGCAGGACGGAGATACGCAGTATTTT. Protein: CSAGPLLLRQDGDTQYF.

V usage is TRBV11-2 and J usage is TRBJ2-7; 10 bases are shared with TRBD2. In germline, CDR1 is SGHAT, CDR2 FQNNGV. The CDR3 totals 15 residues. With 5 bases clipped from V and 3 bases from J, the junction kept 7 bases outside the gene matches. The CDR3 spells CASSLGLADRYEQYF. In DNA, the CDR3 is TGTGCCAGCAGCCTCGGACTAGCGGACCGCTACGAGCAGTACTTC.

As regards this clonotype: A junction end diverges from the germline sequence, so it may reflect a read error. The chain couples TRBV5-3 to TRBJ1-2; 11 positions agree with TRBD1. TRBV5-3 is assigned to the ORF class and has an uncertain function. This CDR3 is built from 18 residues. CDR3 residues: CASSSILSAGQGDYGYTF. The CDR3 DNA is TGTGCCAGCAGCTCTATTCTGTCGGCGGGACAGGGGGACTATGGCTACACCTTC.

This clonotype was observed a few times. Sequence at one end of the junction differs from germline and may be a read error. The chain carries TRBV6-2 or TRBV6-3 and TRBJ2-3, with D hard to call. The germline V gene has CDR1 MNHEY and CDR2 SVGEGT. The CDR3 runs to 11 residues. The CDR3 loop is CASSNSDTQYF. CDR3 in DNA: TGTGCCAGCAGTAACTCAGATACGCAGTATTTT.